This is a list of T cell receptor beta chains from one sample in a study of Graves' ophthalmopathy and Graves' hyperthyroidism. TCRdb re-called the multiplex PCR reads with MiXCR, one entry per CDR3 protein. The sample shows a few hundred thousand distinct CDR3 sequences, roughly 40% of them seen only once. The sequencing sample was made of peripheral blood or thyroid tissue (not recorded which). The receptors were gathered from an adult man with Graves' hyperthyroidism. Both conserved end residues are part of each CDR3. The D gene is left open where the match is weak. Clone size is stated in some rows and not others, as once, few, many or a class when expanded.

D,length,size,V,J,DNA,CDR3
.,13,.,TRBV11-3,TRBJ2-3,TGTGCCAGCAGCTCCGAACTAGCAGATACGCAGTATTTT,CASSSELADTQYF
.,16,many,TRBV7-2,TRBJ1-5,TGTGCCAGCAGCTTAGTGGGGGCGCAGAGCAATCAGCCCCAGCATTTT,CASSLVGAQSNQPQHF
.,14,many,TRBV3-1,TRBJ2-2,TGTGCCAGCAGCCAAGGGAGGGGCACCGGGGAGCTGTTTTTT,CASSQGRGTGELFF
.,14,many,TRBV3-1,TRBJ1-6,TGTGCCAGCAGCCAAAGGGGGAATAATTCACCCCTCCACTTT,CASSQRGNNSPLHF
.,14,many,TRBV2,TRBJ2-5,TGTGCCAGCAGCCCCCCGGGACTTGAAGAGACCCAGTACTTC,CASSPPGLEETQYF
.,15,few,TRBV14,TRBJ2-7,TGTGCCAGCAGCCAAGAAAGCAGCAACTCCTACGAGCAGTACTTC,CASSQESSNSYEQYF
.,16,few,TRBV7-9,TRBJ1-3,TGTGCCAGCAGCTTGGATCGGGTCGGGACTGGAAACACCATATATTTT,CASSLDRVGTGNTIYF
.,13,many,TRBV29-1,TRBJ1-1,TGCAGCGTGTCGGCGGGGGCAAACACTGAAGCTTTCTTT,CSVSAGANTEAFF
.,16,.,TRBV25-1,TRBJ1-4,TGTGCCAGCAGTTTTGATGGGGGACGTGGGGATGAAAAACTGTTTTTT,CASSFDGGRGDEKLFF
TRBD2,17,many,TRBV10-3,TRBJ2-3,TGTGCCATCAGTCCGACTAGCGGGAGGGAAGAGGCAGATACGCAGTATTTT,CAISPTSGREEADTQYF
.,12,many,TRBV2,TRBJ2-7,TGTGCCAGCAGTTCGAGGTTCTACGAGCAGTACTTC,CASSSRFYEQYF
.,14,.,TRBV19,TRBJ1-6,TGTGCCAGTAGTGTCACAGGGCTGGATTCACCCCTCCACTTT,CASSVTGLDSPLHF
TRBD2,15,.,TRBV29-1,TRBJ2-2,TGCAGCGTGGCGACTAGCGGGGGGGACACCGGGGAGCTGTTTTTT,CSVATSGGDTGELFF
.,17,.,TRBV4-2,TRBJ1-3,TGTGCCAGCAGCCATGGGGCATTGCTGGACTCTGGAAACACCATATATTTT,CASSHGALLDSGNTIYF
.,11,many,TRBV12-3/TRBV12-4,TRBJ1-1,TGTGCCAGCTCCGACAGTTTAGAAGCTTTCTTT,CASSDSLEAFF
TRBD1,16,.,TRBV6-5,TRBJ2-7,TGTGCCAGCAGTTCTTTCGGACAGGGGAGTAGGGGCGAGCAGTACTTC,CASSSFGQGSRGEQYF
.,17,once,TRBV7-6,TRBJ2-7,TGTGCCAGCAGCTTAGTACCCGGGACTCTAGCAGGCAATGAGCAGTACTTC,CASSLVPGTLAGNEQYF
.,13,.,TRBV29-1,TRBJ1-2,TGCAGCCAAGGACTGGAGGGCGACTATGGCTACACCTTC,CSQGLEGDYGYTF
TRBD1,15,many,TRBV20-1,TRBJ1-5,TGCAGTGCTCGTAAAGACAGGGTAGGAAATCAGCCCCAGCATTTT,CSARKDRVGNQPQHF
TRBD2,15,.,TRBV28,TRBJ2-3,TGTGCCAGCAGTTTATTACGGACTAGTACAGATACGCAGTATTTT,CASSLLRTSTDTQYF
.,14,.,TRBV25-1,TRBJ1-2,TGTGCCAGCAGTGCCCCGACTGCCCCACGGGGCTACACCTTC,CASSAPTAPRGYTF
TRBD1,15,few,TRBV3-1,TRBJ2-7,TGTGCCAGCAGCCAAAGCGAGACAGGGCAATACGAGCAGTACTTC,CASSQSETGQYEQYF
TRBD1,19,few,TRBV7-6,TRBJ2-7,TGTGCCAGCAGCTTAATGCCGGACAGGGGGCTATCGGATCCCTACGAGCAGTACTTC,CASSLMPDRGLSDPYEQYF
.,13,many,TRBV20-1,TRBJ2-7,TGCAGTGCTAGATACGGAGGTCGCTACGAGCAGTACTTC,CSARYGGRYEQYF
.,13,.,TRBV5-1,TRBJ2-1,TGCGCCAGCAGCAAACGAGGGGGAAATGAGCAGTTCTTC,CASSKRGGNEQFF
.,16,once,TRBV10-2,TRBJ2-3,TGCGCCAGCGGTGAGTCCGCGGGCTTCTCCACAGATACGCAGTATTTT,CASGESAGFSTDTQYF
.,16,.,TRBV7-9,TRBJ2-5,TGTGCCAGCAGCTTTAAGGGGGACGGCGGGGAGGAGACCCAGTACTTC,CASSFKGDGGEETQYF
TRBD1,18,.,TRBV9,TRBJ2-2,TGTGCCAGCAGCGCCGACCAGGGGGACGGCGAGAACACCGGGGAGCTGTTTTTT,CASSADQGDGENTGELFF
.,13,many,TRBV5-4,TRBJ2-7,TGTGCCAGCAGCCCGACCGCGGGCTACGAGCAGTACTTC,CASSPTAGYEQYF
TRBD1,13,many,TRBV7-9,TRBJ1-6,TGTGCCAGCAGCCCCGGGACAGATTCACCCCTCCACTTT,CASSPGTDSPLHF
.,14,once,TRBV7-9,TRBJ1-2,TGTGCCAGCAGCCCCGGGCGGGGAAGGAGAGGAAACACCTTC,CASSPGRGRRGNTF
.,17,once,TRBV10-3,TRBJ1-5,TGTGCCATCAGTGAGATGGCGGGGGTACATGGCAATCAGCCCCAGCATTTT,CAISEMAGVHGNQPQHF
TRBD2,13,many,TRBV20-1,TRBJ2-7,TGCAGTGTGTCGAGCGGGAGGTTCAACGAGCAGTACTTC,CSVSSGRFNEQYF
.,12,many,TRBV6-5,TRBJ2-7,TGTGCCAGCAGAGCCGGGAAAGACGAGCAGTACTTC,CASRAGKDEQYF
.,14,many,TRBV7-2,TRBJ2-5,TGTGCCAGCAGCCCGCCGACAGACCAAGAGACCCAGTACTTC,CASSPPTDQETQYF
.,14,.,TRBV20-1,TRBJ1-1,TGCAGTGCTAGGGGGGCAGGGAGGAACACTGAAGCTTTCTTT,CSARGAGRNTEAFF
TRBD1,14,.,TRBV15,TRBJ2-5,TGTGCCGCCGCAGGGGGGACAGGGCAAAAGACCCAGTACTTC,CAAAGGTGQKTQYF
TRBD2,13,once,TRBV7-3,TRBJ2-1,TGTGCTAGCAGCCTCGGGACTAGCAGTGAGCAGTTCTTC,CASSLGTSSEQFF
TRBD1,15,.,TRBV7-9,TRBJ2-7,TGTGCCAGCAGCCCCGACAGGGGGTCTTACTACGAGCAGTACTTC,CASSPDRGSYYEQYF
.,15,.,TRBV7-9,TRBJ1-4,.,CASSQGGGQAKNCFF
TRBD1,13,many,TRBV6-5,TRBJ1-5,TGTGCCAGCGGGGACAGGGGCAATCAGCCCCAGCATTTT,CASGDRGNQPQHF
.,15,few,TRBV10-3,TRBJ2-3,TGTGCCATCAGTGAGTCCAGGTCCTTCACAGATACGCAGTATTTT,CAISESRSFTDTQYF
.,11,.,TRBV20-1,TRBJ2-5,TGCAGTGCGAAGGCCGGGGAGACCCAGTACTTC,CSAKAGETQYF
TRBD1,16,many,TRBV2,TRBJ1-1,TGTGCCAGCAGTGAAGAGGCAGGGGGCCTAAGGACTGAAGCTTTCTTT,CASSEEAGGLRTEAFF
.,13,many,TRBV7-9,TRBJ2-7,TGTGCCAGCAGCTTATCAGGGGTCTACGAGCAGTACTTC,CASSLSGVYEQYF
.,14,many,TRBV2,TRBJ2-5,TGTGCCAGCAGACGTGGGTTAGACGGGGAGACCCAGTACTTC,CASRRGLDGETQYF